Listed below are T cell receptor beta chains from one sample, sequenced in a study of siplizumab effects on memory and regulatory T cells. The table came from immunoSEQ multiplex PCR; TCRdb's copy has only in-frame clones and leaves some out. The sample records 90,000 to 110,000 clones, about 90% being singletons. What was sequenced was Tregs sorted from blood. The origin of the receptors is a human donor in good health. Each CDR3 is given with its conserved first and last residue. Each record gives: V gene, J gene, D gene, clone size, CDR3 DNA, CDR3 protein. The D gene is left open where the match is weak. Clone size is not always given. Where it is, it says once, few, many or a class for expanded clones.

TRBV19	TRBJ2-7	.	.	TGTGCCAGTAGTATAGATCTTCGGTACGAGCAGTACTTC	CASSIDLRYEQYF
TRBV30	TRBJ2-7	TRBD1	.	TGTGCCTGGGGACAGGGGACCTACGAGCAGTACTTC	CAWGQGTYEQYF
TRBV4-2	TRBJ1-1	TRBD1	.	TGTGCCAGCAGCCATGGGACAGGGCCTAACACTGAAGCTTTCTTT	CASSHGTGPNTEAFF
TRBV5-1	TRBJ2-6	.	once	TGCGCCAGCAGCCCCTCGCTAGGGGCCAACGTCCTGACTTTC	CASSPSLGANVLTF
TRBV27	TRBJ2-3	TRBD2	.	TGTGCCAGCAGTCCCATCGGATTAGCGGGGGGCCGTAGGGGTACGCAGTATTTT	CASSPIGLAGGRRGTQYF
TRBV2	TRBJ2-3	.	.	TGTGCCAGCAGGACTAGAAACACAGATACGCAGTATTTT	CASRTRNTDTQYF
TRBV11-1	TRBJ1-3	.	once	TGTGCCAGCAGCTTCGAGGAGACCTCTGGAAACACCATATATTTT	CASSFEETSGNTIYF
TRBV7-8	TRBJ1-5	.	.	TGTGCCAGCAGTAGACGGGAAAATCAGCCCCAGCATTTT	CASSRRENQPQHF
TRBV28	TRBJ1-2	.	.	TGTGCCAGCAGTCCTGGGGGCCTAAACTATGGCTACACCTTC	CASSPGGLNYGYTF
TRBV9	TRBJ2-2	TRBD2	.	TGTGCCAGCAGCGAGGCGGGAGTCCTCACCGGGGAGCTGTTTTTT	CASSEAGVLTGELFF
TRBV6-1	TRBJ1-6	.	.	TGTGCCAGCAGTGGTCCAGGTCGCAGCTCCTATAATTCACCCCTCCACTTT	CASSGPGRSSYNSPLHF
TRBV7-1	TRBJ2-3	TRBD2	.	TGTGCCAGCAGCTTAGTGGGACTAGCGGCTCCCCCGGGAAGAGATACGCAGTATTTT	CASSLVGLAAPPGRDTQYF
TRBV19	TRBJ1-2	TRBD1	.	TGTGCCAGTAGTATGGGACAGGCCTATCTCGTTAACTATGGCTACACCTTC	CASSMGQAYLVNYGYTF
TRBV5-1	TRBJ2-7	.	.	TGCGCCAGCAGCTTGGCAGGGACATCCTACGAGCAGTACTTC	CASSLAGTSYEQYF
TRBV6-5	TRBJ1-5	.	.	TGTGCCAGCAGTTACTCGAGGGGGGTTGGCAATCAGCCCCAGCATTTT	CASSYSRGVGNQPQHF
TRBV11-3	TRBJ1-1	.	.	TGTGCCAGCAGCCCCGGGACCAACACTGAAGCTTTCTTT	CASSPGTNTEAFF
TRBV7-9	TRBJ2-7	.	.	TGTGCCAGCAGCTTAGCCGGTGCGGCTCAGCAGTACTTC	CASSLAGAAQQYF
TRBV7-2	TRBJ2-7	TRBD2	.	TGTGCCAGCAGCCTAGGGGGGACTAGCGGATCCTACGAGCAGTACTTC	CASSLGGTSGSYEQYF
TRBV5-4	TRBJ1-1	.	.	TGTGCCAGCAGCTTGGTGGGGTCACTGAACACTGAAGCTTTCTTT	CASSLVGSLNTEAFF
TRBV6-5	TRBJ1-3	TRBD1	once	TGTGCCAGCAGTTCACGACAGGGGGCTAGTGGAAACACCATATATTTT	CASSSRQGASGNTIYF
TRBV29-1	TRBJ1-3	TRBD1	.	TGCAGCGTGGACAGGGGACCTGGAAACACCATATATTTT	CSVDRGPGNTIYF
TRBV23-1	TRBJ2-4	.	.	TGCGCCAGCAGTCAATCGAAAAACATTCAGTACTTC	CASSQSKNIQYF
TRBV10-3	TRBJ2-7	TRBD1	.	TGTGCCATCAGTGACCCCGGACAGGTACCCGGCGAGCAGTACTTC	CAISDPGQVPGEQYF
TRBV1	TRBJ1-2	.	.	TGCACCAGCAGCGCTACAGTCGGCAGGGGTGGCTACACCTTC	CTSSATVGRGGYTF
TRBV2	TRBJ1-5	TRBD1	.	TGTGCCAGCAGTTACCAGGACAGGGGTCCTCAGCCCCAGCATTTT	CASSYQDRGPQPQHF
TRBV2	TRBJ1-1	.	.	TGTGCCAGCAGCTTACAACGGGGGGGCACTGAAGCTTTCTTT	CASSLQRGGTEAFF
TRBV5-1	TRBJ2-7	.	.	TGCGCCAGCAGCTGGGCTCAGCTAACTGGCGAGCAGTACTTC	CASSWAQLTGEQYF
TRBV4-1	TRBJ1-4	.	.	TGCGCCAGCAGCCAAGAAGACGGGATGGGTGAAAAACTGTTTTTT	CASSQEDGMGEKLFF
TRBV6-1	TRBJ2-1	TRBD2	.	TGTGCCAGCATCGAGTCCCTTCTAGCGGGGGGTGAGCAGTTCTTC	CASIESLLAGGEQFF
TRBV7-8	TRBJ2-7	.	.	TGTGCCAGCAGCTTAGTACAGGGTCCAGCCTACGAGCAGTACTTC	CASSLVQGPAYEQYF
TRBV6-5	TRBJ1-3	.	.	TGTGCCAGCAGTTACAGCAGACAGGCCGGAAACACCATATATTTT	CASSYSRQAGNTIYF
TRBV29-1	TRBJ2-7	TRBD1	.	TGCAGCGTGGAAGGACGACAGGGTCCCTACGAGCAGTACTTC	CSVEGRQGPYEQYF
TRBV18	TRBJ2-7	TRBD1	.	TGTGCCAGCTCCCCGGTTGAACAGGGGGCCTACGAGCAGTACTTC	CASSPVEQGAYEQYF
TRBV9	TRBJ2-2	.	once	TGTGCCAGCAGCGTAACCCCCGGTGGGGAGCTGTTTTTT	CASSVTPGGELFF
TRBV10-2	TRBJ2-5	.	.	TGCGCCAGCAGTGAACAGGCTTTGGAGACCCAGTACTTC	CASSEQALETQYF
TRBV15	TRBJ2-1	TRBD1	.	TGTGCCACCAGCGTCGGTGGGACAGGGGCCTACAATGAGCAGTTCTTC	CATSVGGTGAYNEQFF
TRBV2	TRBJ2-7	.	.	TGTGCCAGCAGCGTTCAGGGGAGCTACGAGCAGTACTTC	CASSVQGSYEQYF
TRBV9	TRBJ2-5	TRBD2	.	TGTGCCAGCAGCCTTAGCGGGAGGGCCGGGGAGACCCAGTACTTC	CASSLSGRAGETQYF
TRBV6-6	TRBJ2-3	.	.	TGTGCCAGCTGGGGTATGAGGGATACGCAGTATTTT	CASWGMRDTQYF
TRBV5-1	TRBJ1-1	TRBD1	.	TGCGCCAGCAGCAGGGGAGGGACAGTACTGAAGGGTGAAGCTTTCTTT	CASSRGGTVLKGEAFF
TRBV9	TRBJ2-3	TRBD2	.	TGTGCCAGCAGCGTAGACCCGGGAGCGGGAAGGGATACGCAGTATTTT	CASSVDPGAGRDTQYF
TRBV10-1	TRBJ2-1	.	.	TGCGCCAGCAGCTCACATAACAATGAGCAGTTCTTC	CASSSHNNEQFF
TRBV5-1	TRBJ2-1	.	.	TGCGCCAGCAGCCCGGATTGGGGCAATGAGCAGTTCTTC	CASSPDWGNEQFF
TRBV10-3	TRBJ2-3	.	.	TGTGCCATCAGTGAGTCCCATGCCTCAGATACGCAGTATTTT	CAISESHASDTQYF
TRBV5-1	TRBJ2-1	TRBD2	.	TGCGCCAGCAGCTCCTCAGGACTAGGTGACAATGAGCAGTTCTTC	CASSSSGLGDNEQFF